The sample holds one count of the clone carrying this T cell receptor beta chain. Its matching antigen is unknown. Primers for the PCR totalled 60 Vbeta and 13 Jbeta. TCRdb's copy holds only in-frame clones and misses some; the assay was immunoSEQ multiplex PCR. The table lists about 130,000 clones, around three quarters of them singletons. The data derive from a study of cytomegalovirus exposure and HLA in healthy donors. On the study more broadly: From roughly 180 million T cells, an earlier analysis saw 120 million or so unique TCR beta sequences.

V dropped 7 bases and J dropped 6 bases, with 22 bases sitting between them. CDR1 and CDR2 from the germline V gene are MDHEN and SYDVKM. CDR3 length: 16 residues. Study-wide points: HLA allele associations emerged for roughly 16,000 TCR beta sequences in a later analysis, at 0.05 false discovery rate. An assumption of roughly uniform sequencing depth across donors underlay the presence/absence analyses.

Although they were nominally healthy when sampled, donors likely had unrecorded immune exposures. The clonotype was recovered from a male donor in good health and CMV-seropositive. The specimen sequenced was PBMCs. The rearrangement uses TRBV28 and TRBJ2-1, with D possibly matching TRBD1 (6 bases). CDR3 in amino acids: CASTPEQGRNPNEQFF. The CDR3 region has the DNA TGTGCCAGCACCCCTGAACAGGGACGAAACCCCAATGAGCAGTTCTTC. Full variable domain (remainder filled in from reference TRBV28 and TRBJ2-1): DVKVTQSSRYLVKRTGEKVFLECVQDMDHENMFWYRQDPGLGLRLIYFSYDVKMKEKGDIPEGYSVSREKKERFSLILESASTNQTSMYLCASTPEQGRNPNEQFFGPGTRLTVL.